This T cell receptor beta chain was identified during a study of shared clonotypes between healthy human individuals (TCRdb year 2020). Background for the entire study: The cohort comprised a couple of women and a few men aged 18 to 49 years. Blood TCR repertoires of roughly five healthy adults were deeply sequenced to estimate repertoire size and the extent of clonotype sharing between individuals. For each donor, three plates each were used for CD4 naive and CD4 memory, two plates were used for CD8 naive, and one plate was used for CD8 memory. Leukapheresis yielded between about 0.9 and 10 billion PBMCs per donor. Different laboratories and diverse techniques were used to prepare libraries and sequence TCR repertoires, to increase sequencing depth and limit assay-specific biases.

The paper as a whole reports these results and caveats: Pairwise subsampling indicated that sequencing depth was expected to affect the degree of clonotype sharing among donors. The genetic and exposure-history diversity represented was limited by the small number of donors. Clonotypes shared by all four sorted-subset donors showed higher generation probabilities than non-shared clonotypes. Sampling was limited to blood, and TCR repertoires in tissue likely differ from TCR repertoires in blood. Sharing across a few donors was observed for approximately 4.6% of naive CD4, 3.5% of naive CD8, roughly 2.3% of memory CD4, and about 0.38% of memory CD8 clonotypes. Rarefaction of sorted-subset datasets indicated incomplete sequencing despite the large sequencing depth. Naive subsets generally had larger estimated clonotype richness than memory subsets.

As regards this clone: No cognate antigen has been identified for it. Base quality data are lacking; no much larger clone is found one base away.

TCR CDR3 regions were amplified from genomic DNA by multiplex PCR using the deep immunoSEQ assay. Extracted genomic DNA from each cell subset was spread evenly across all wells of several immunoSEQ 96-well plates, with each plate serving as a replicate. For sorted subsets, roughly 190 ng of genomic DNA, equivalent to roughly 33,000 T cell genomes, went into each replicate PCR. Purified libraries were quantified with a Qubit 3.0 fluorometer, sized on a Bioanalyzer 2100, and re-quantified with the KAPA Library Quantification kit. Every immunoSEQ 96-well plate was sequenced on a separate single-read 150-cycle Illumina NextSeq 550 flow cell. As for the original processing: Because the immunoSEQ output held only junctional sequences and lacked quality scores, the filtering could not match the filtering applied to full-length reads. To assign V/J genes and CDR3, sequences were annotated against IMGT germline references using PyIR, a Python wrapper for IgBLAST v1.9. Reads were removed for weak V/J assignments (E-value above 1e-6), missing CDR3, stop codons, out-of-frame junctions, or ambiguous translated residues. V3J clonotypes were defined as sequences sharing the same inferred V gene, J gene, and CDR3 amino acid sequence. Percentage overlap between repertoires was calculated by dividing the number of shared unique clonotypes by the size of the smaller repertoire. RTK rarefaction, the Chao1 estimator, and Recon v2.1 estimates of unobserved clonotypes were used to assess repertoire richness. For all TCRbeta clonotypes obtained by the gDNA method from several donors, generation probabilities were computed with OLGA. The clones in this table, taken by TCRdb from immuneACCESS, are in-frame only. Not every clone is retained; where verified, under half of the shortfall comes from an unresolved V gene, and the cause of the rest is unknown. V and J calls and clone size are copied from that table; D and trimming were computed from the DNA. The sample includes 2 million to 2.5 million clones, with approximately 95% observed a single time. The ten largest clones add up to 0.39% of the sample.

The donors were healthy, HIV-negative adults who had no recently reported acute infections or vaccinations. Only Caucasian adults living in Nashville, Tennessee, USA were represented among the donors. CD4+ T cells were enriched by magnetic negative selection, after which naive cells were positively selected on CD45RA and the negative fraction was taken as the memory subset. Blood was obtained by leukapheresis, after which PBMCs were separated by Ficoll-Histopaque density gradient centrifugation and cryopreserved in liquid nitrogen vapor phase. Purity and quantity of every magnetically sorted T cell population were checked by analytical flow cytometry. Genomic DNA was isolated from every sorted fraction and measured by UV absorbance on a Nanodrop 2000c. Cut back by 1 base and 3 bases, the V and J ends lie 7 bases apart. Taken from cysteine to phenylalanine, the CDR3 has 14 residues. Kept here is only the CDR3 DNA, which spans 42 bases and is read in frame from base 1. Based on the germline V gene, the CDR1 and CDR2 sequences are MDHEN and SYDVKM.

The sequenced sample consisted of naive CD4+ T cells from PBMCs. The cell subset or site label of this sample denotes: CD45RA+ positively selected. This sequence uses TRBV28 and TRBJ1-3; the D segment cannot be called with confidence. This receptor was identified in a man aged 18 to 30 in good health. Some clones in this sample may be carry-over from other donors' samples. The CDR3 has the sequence CASSLLGGGNTIYF. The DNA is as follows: TGTGCCAGCAGTTTATTAGGAGGTGGAAACACCATATATTTT.